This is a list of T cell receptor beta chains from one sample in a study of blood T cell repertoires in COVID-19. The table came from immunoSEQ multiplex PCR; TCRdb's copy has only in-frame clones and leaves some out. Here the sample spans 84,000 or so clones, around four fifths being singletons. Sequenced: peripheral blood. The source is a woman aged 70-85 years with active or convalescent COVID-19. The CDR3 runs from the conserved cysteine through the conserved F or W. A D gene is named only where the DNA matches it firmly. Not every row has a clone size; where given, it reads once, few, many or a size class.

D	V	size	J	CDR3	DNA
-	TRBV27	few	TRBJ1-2	CASSLNHRNYGYTF	TGTGCCAGCAGTTTGAACCACCGGAACTATGGCTACACCTTC
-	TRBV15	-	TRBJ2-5	CATSRDTGQETQYF	TGTGCCACCAGCAGAGATACGGGCCAAGAGACCCAGTACTTC
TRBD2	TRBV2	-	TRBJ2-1	CASRLSGGLSSYNEQFF	TGTGCCAGCAGGCTTAGCGGGGGGCTTAGCTCCTACAATGAGCAGTTCTTC
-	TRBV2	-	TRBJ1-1	CASSIRDWSTEAFF	TGTGCCAGTTCAATCAGGGACTGGAGCACTGAAGCTTTCTTT
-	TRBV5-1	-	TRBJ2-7	CASSYAGISYEQYF	TGCGCCAGCAGCTACGCAGGGATCTCCTACGAGCAGTACTTC
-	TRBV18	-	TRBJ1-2	CASSPGDIVGYTF	TGTGCCAGCTCACCGGGGGACATCGTCGGCTACACCTTC
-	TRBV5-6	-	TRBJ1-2	CASSPDRNYGYTF	TGTGCCAGCAGCCCTGACAGAAACTATGGCTACACCTTC
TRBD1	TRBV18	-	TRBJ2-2	CASSPPGGSDTGELFF	TGTGCCAGCTCACCACCAGGGGGCTCGGACACCGGGGAGCTGTTTTTT
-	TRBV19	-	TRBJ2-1	CASSIAGFYNEQFF	TGTGCCAGTAGTATTGCCGGGTTCTACAATGAGCAGTTCTTC
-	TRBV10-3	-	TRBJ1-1	CAISESSLSNTEAFF	TGTGCCATCAGTGAGTCGAGTCTATCGAACACTGAAGCTTTCTTT
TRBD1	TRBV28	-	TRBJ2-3	CASSSAGTEHTDTQYF	TGTGCCAGCAGTTCAGCCGGGACAGAACACACAGATACGCAGTATTTT
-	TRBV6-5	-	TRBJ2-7	CASRPGGSSYEQYF	TGTGCCAGCAGACCCGGAGGGTCGTCCTACGAGCAGTACTTC
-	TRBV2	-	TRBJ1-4	CASSPPPGEKLFF	TGTGCCAGCAGCCCCCCGCCGGGTGAAAAACTGTTTTTT
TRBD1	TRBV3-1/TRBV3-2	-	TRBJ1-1	CASSQQGANTEAFF	TGTGCCAGCAGCCAACAGGGGGCGAACACTGAAGCTTTCTTT
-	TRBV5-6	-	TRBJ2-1	CASSLRIALYNEQFF	TGTGCCAGCAGCTTAAGAATAGCGTTGTACAATGAGCAGTTCTTC
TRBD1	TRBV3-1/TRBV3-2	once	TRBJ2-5	CASSSGTGIRETQYF	TGTGCCAGCAGCTCCGGGACAGGGATTCGGGAGACCCAGTACTTC
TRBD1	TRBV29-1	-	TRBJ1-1	CSVPPRGGAGTEAFF	TGCAGCGTTCCCCCCCGAGGGGGCGCGGGCACTGAAGCTTTCTTT
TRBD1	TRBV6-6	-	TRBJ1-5	CASSYPTGSQPQHF	TGTGCCAGCAGTTACCCGACAGGGAGTCAGCCCCAGCATTTT
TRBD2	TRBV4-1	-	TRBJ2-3	CASSQTSGLSTDTQYF	TGCGCCAGCAGCCAGACTAGCGGGCTTAGCACAGATACGCAGTATTTT
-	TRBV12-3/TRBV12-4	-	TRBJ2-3	CASSYSSDTQYF	TGTGCCAGCAGTTACTCGTCAGATACGCAGTATTTT
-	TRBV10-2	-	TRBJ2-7	CATLGGTTYEQYF	TGCGCCACCCTGGGGGGTACTACCTACGAGCAGTACTTC
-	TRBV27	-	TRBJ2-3	CASSSTPHREYTQYF	TGTGCCAGCAGTTCTACGCCTCACCGGGAGTATACGCAGTATTTT
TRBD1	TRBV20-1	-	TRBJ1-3	CSATDRGPYTIYF	TGCAGTGCTACTGACAGGGGGCCCTACACCATATATTTT
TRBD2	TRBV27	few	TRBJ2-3	CASSLTAGGRDTQYF	TGTGCCAGCAGTTTAACAGCGGGGGGTCGGGATACGCAGTATTTT
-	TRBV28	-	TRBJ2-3	CASIAGTSTDTQYF	TGTGCCAGCATCGCGGGGACTAGCACAGATACGCAGTATTTT
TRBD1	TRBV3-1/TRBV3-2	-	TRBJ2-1	CASSQGDRGAEQFF	TGTGCCAGCAGCCAGGGGGACAGGGGGGCCGAGCAGTTCTTC
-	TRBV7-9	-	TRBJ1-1	CASSLTEAFF	TGTGCCAGCAGCCTCACTGAAGCTTTCTTT
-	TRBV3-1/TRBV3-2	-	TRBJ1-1	CASSQGLGGTEAFF	TGTGCCAGCAGCCAAGGGTTAGGCGGGACTGAAGCTTTCTTT
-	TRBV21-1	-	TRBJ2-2	CASTPNGGTRGGTGELFF	TGTGCCAGCACCCCAAATGGGGGAACTCGCGGGGGGACCGGGGAGCTGTTTTTT
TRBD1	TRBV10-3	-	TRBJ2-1	CAISGDSYNEQFF	TGTGCCATCAGCGGGGACAGCTACAATGAGCAGTTCTTC